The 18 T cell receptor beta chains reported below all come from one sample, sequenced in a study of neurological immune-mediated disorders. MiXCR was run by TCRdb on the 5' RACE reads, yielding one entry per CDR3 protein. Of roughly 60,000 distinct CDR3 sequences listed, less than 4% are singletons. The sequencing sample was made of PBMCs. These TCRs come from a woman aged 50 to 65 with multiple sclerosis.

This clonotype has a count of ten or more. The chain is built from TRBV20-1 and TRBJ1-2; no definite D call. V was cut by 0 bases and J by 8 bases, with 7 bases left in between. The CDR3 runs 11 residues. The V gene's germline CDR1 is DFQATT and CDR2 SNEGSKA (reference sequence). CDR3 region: CSARDSKGYTF. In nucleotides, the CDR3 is TGCAGTGCTAGAGATTCTAAGGGCTACACCTTC.

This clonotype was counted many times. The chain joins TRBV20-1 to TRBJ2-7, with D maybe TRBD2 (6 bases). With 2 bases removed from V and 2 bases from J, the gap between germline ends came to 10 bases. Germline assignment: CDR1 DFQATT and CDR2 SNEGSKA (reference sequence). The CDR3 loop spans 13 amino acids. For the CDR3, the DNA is TGCAGTGCTAGACTGACTAGTCCCTACGAGCAGTACTTC. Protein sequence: CSARLTSPYEQYF.

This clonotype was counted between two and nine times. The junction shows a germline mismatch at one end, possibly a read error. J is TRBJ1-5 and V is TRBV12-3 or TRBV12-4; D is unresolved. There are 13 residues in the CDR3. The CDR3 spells CASSLNGNQPQNF. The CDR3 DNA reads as TGTGCCAGCAGTTTGAACGGTAATCAGCCCCAGAATTTT.

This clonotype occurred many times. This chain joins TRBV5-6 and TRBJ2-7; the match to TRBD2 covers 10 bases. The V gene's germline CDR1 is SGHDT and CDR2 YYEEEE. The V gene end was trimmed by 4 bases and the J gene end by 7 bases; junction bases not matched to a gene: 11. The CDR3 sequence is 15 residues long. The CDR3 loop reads CASSALASGRYEQYF. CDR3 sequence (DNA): TGTGCCAGCAGCGCTTTGGCTAGCGGGAGATATGAGCAGTACTTC.

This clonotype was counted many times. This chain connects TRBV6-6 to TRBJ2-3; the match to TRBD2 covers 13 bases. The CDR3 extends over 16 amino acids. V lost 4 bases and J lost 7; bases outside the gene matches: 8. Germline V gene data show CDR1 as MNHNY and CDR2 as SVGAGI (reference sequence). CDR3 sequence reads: CASSFRTSGSENTQYF. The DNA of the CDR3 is TGTGCCAGCAGTTTTAGGACTAGCGGGAGTGAAAATACGCAGTATTTT.

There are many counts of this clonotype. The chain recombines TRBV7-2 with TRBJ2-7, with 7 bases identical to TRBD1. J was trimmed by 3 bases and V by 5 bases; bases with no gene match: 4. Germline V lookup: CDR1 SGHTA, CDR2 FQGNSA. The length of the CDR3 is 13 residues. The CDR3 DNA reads TGTGCCAGCAGCCCGACAGGGTTCTACGAGCAGTACTTC. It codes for CASSPTGFYEQYF. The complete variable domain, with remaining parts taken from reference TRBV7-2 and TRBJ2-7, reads GAGVSQSPSNKVTEKGKDVELRCDPISGHTALYWYRQSLGQGLEFLIYFQGNSAPDKSGLPSDRFSAERTGGSVSTLTIQRTQQEDSAVYLCASSPTGFYEQYFGPGTRLTVT.

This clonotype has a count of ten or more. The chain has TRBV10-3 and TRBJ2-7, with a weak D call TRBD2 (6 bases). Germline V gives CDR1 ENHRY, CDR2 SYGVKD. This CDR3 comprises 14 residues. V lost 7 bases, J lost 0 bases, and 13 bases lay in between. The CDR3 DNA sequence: TGTGCCATCACCCTTGGCGGGAACTCCTACGAGCAGTACTTC. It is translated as CAITLGGNSYEQYF.

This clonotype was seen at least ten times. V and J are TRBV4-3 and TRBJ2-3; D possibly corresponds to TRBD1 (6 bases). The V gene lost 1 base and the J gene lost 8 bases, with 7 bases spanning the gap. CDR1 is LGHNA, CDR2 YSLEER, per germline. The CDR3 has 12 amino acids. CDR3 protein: CASSQGGGTQYF. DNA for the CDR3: TGCGCCAGCAGCCAAGGAGGGGGTACGCAGTATTTT.

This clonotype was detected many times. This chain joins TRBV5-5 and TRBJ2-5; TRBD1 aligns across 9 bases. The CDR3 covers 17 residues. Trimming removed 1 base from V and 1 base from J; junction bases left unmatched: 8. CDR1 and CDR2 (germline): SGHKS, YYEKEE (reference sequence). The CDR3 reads CASSLTWGQGGQETQYF. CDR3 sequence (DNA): TGTGCCAGCAGCTTGACCTGGGGACAGGGAGGCCAAGAGACCCAGTACTTC.

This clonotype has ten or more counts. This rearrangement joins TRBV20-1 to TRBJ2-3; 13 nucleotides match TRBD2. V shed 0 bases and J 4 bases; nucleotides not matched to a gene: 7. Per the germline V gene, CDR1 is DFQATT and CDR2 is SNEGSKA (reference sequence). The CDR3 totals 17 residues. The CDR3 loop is CSARDPRTSGSPDTQYF. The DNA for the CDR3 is TGCAGTGCTAGAGATCCCAGGACTAGCGGGAGTCCAGATACGCAGTATTTT.

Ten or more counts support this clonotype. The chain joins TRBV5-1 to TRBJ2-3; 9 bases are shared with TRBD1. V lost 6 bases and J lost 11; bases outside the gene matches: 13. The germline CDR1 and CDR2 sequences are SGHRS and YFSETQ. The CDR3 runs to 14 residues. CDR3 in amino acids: CASNPGQGLPQQYF. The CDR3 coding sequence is TGCGCCAGCAACCCTGGACAGGGGCTACCTCAGCAGTATTTT.

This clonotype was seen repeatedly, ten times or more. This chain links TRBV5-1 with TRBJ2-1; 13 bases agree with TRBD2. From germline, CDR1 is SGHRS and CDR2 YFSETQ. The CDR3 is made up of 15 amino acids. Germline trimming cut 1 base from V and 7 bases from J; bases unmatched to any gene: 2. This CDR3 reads CASSLTSGRDNEQFF. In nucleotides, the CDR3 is TGCGCCAGCAGCTTGACTAGCGGGAGGGATAATGAGCAGTTCTTC. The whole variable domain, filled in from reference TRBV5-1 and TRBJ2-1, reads KAGVTQTPRYLIKTRGQQVTLSCSPISGHRSVSWYQQTPGQGLQFLFEYFSETQRNKGNFPGRFSGRQFSNSRSEMNVSTLELGDSALYLCASSLTSGRDNEQFFGPGTRLTVL.

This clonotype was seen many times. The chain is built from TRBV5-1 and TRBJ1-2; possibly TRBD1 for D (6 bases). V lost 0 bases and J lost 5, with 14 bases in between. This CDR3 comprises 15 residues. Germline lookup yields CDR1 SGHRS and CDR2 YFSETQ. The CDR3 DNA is TGCGCCAGCAGCTTGGCCGTGGGGGCCCGGTATGGCTACACCTTC. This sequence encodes CASSLAVGARYGYTF. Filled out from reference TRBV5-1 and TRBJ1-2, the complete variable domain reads KAGVTQTPRYLIKTRGQQVTLSCSPISGHRSVSWYQQTPGQGLQFLFEYFSETQRNKGNFPGRFSGRQFSNSRSEMNVSTLELGDSALYLCASSLAVGARYGYTFGSGTRLTVV.

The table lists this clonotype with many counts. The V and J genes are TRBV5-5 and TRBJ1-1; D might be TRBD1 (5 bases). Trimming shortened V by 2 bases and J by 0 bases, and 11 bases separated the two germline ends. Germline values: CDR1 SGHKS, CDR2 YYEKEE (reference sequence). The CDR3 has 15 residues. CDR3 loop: CASSFAGTVNTEAFF. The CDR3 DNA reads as TGTGCCAGCAGCTTCGCCGGGACTGTGAACACTGAAGCTTTCTTT.

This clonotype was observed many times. The CDR3 DNA reads TGTGCCAGCAGCCCAAGAAGGACAGGTCAGATGAATGAGCAGTTCTTC. The encoded protein is CASSPRRTGQMNEQFF. The V call is TRBV9, the J call TRBJ2-1; 7 bases agree with TRBD1. CDR3 length: 16 residues. Trimming took 4 bases from V and 7 from J; bases not matched to a gene: 14. Germline lookup yields CDR1 SGDLS and CDR2 YYNGEE.

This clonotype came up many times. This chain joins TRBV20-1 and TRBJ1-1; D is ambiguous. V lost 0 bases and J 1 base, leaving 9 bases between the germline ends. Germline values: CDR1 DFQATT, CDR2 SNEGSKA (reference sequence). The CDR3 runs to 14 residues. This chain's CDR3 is CSARDRNQNTEAFF. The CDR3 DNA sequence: TGCAGTGCTAGAGACAGGAACCAGAACACTGAAGCTTTCTTT.

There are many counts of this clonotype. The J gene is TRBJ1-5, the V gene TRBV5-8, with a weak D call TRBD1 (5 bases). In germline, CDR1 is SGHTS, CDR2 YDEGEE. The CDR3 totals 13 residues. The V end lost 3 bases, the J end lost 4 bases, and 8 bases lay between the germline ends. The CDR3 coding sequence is TGTGCCAGCAGCTCGTGGGGGAATCAGCCCCAGCATTTT. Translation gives CASSSWGNQPQHF.

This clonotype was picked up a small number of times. CDR3 in DNA: TGCAGTGCTAGAGACAGGGGGGGACCCCTTGAGCAGTTCTTC. Amino acids: CSARDRGGPLEQFF. The chain carries TRBV20-1 and TRBJ2-1; D tentatively fits TRBD1 or TRBD2 (7 bases each). Trimming took 0 bases from V and 9 from J, leaving 15 bases between them. The CDR3 covers 14 residues. Looked up from germline, CDR1 is DFQATT and CDR2 is SNEGSKA (reference sequence).